The 26 T cell receptor beta chains below were found in one sample sequenced in a study of radiotherapy plus CTLA-4 blockade in lung cancer. TCRdb keeps only in-frame clones here, not all; method: immunoSEQ multiplex PCR. The data contain more than 90,000 clones, about 77% of them singletons. The sequenced sample was peripheral blood, obtained from a patient treated with radiotherapy plus ipilimumab. Source of these receptors: a human donor with non-small cell lung cancer who had a partial response to radiotherapy plus ipilimumab.

The rearrangement uses TRBV27 and TRBJ2-7; 8 bases are shared with TRBD1. There are 16 residues in the CDR3. The V segment lost 1 base and the J segment 2 bases; nucleotides outside the gene matches: 7. CDR1 is MNHEY and CDR2 is SMNVEV in the germline V gene (reference sequence). CDR3 protein: CASSLYAVTGAYEQYF. The DNA of the CDR3 is TGTGCCAGCAGTTTATATGCCGTGACAGGGGCCTACGAGCAGTACTTC.

Regarding this clone: The same CDR3 arises from other DNA sequences in this sample as well. CDR3 sequence: CASSYRSSYEQYF. The DNA for the CDR3 is TGTGCCAGCAGTTACAGGTCCTCCTACGAGCAGTACTTC. The chain uses TRBV27 and TRBJ2-7; maybe TRBD1 (5 bases). Germline V lookup: CDR1 MNHEY, CDR2 SMNVEV (reference sequence). The V end was cut by 4 bases, the J end by 0 bases, with 7 bases between. The CDR3 consists of 13 residues.

This clone was picked up one time. This rearrangement joins TRBV9 to TRBJ2-1; tentative D call: TRBD1 (5 bases). CDR1 and CDR2 (germline): SGDLS, YYNGEE. Trimming removed 0 bases from V and 4 bases from J, with 14 bases in between. There are 16 residues in the CDR3. CDR3 coding DNA: TGTGCCAGCAGCGTAGAGATGGACAACAAATACAATGAGCAGTTCTTC. Translated: CASSVEMDNKYNEQFF.

The V and J genes are TRBV7-8 and TRBJ1-1, with D hard to call. The CDR3 contains 16 residues. The ends were cut back, 5 bases at V and 4 bases at J, with 20 bases in the middle. Per the germline V gene, CDR1 is SGHVS and CDR2 is FQNEAQ. As DNA, the CDR3 is TGTGCCAGCAGCCGCTTAGGTCTAGGGAGCGGCACTGAAGCTTTCTTT. Protein product: CASSRLGLGSGTEAFF. Together with reference TRBV7-8 and TRBJ1-1, the CDR3 gives the full variable domain: GAGVSQSPRYKVAKRGQDVALRCDPISGHVSLFWYQQALGQGPEFLTYFQNEAQLDKSGLPSDRFFAERPEGSVSTLKIQRTQQEDSAVYLCASSRLGLGSGTEAFFGQGTRLTVV.

The sample holds one count of this clone. The CDR3 region is CASSSPGTGHQFF. Written as DNA, the CDR3 is TGTGCCAGCAGTTCCCCCGGGACAGGGCATCAGTTCTTC. The rearrangement links TRBV28 to TRBJ2-1, with TRBD1 identical over 9 bases. This CDR3 comprises 13 residues. Germline V gene data show CDR1 as MDHEN and CDR2 as SYDVKM. Trimming at V came to 4 bases and at J to 13 bases, leaving 8 bases not matched to a gene. The full variable domain, rest sourced from reference TRBV28 and TRBJ2-1, is DVKVTQSSRYLVKRTGEKVFLECVQDMDHENMFWYRQDPGLGLRLIYFSYDVKMKEKGDIPEGYSVSREKKERFSLILESASTNQTSMYLCASSSPGTGHQFFGPGTRLTVL.

V is TRBV27 and J is TRBJ1-5, with a tentative D call TRBD1 (6 bases). The V gene's germline CDR1 is MNHEY and CDR2 SMNVEV (reference sequence). Trimming cost V 4 bases and J 7 bases, with 11 bases left between them. The CDR3 contains 13 residues. For the CDR3, the DNA is TGTGCCAGCAGTTACAACAGGGAACAGCCCCAGCATTTT. Translated, it gives CASSYNREQPQHF.

The V gene is TRBV2, the J gene TRBJ2-2; D remains ambiguous. CDR3 size: 16 residues. V was cut by 2 bases and J by 8 bases, with 18 bases left in between. The germline V gene has CDR1 SNHLY and CDR2 FYNNEI. The CDR3 here is CASSERETTTGGELFF. The CDR3 DNA sequence: TGTGCCAGCAGTGAAAGAGAAACCACCACCGGGGGGGAGCTGTTTTTT.

The rearrangement joins TRBV5-5 to TRBJ2-7; 9 nucleotides match TRBD1. Germline CDR1 reads SGHKS; CDR2 reads YYEKEE (reference sequence). The CDR3 spans 15 residues. V shed 7 bases, J shed 4 bases, and the junction held 12 bases outside the gene matches. DNA for the CDR3: TGTGCCAGCCTTTTCTTCCGGGACAGGGTGTACGAGCAGTACGTC. Its protein product is CASLFFRDRVYEQYV.

This clone showed up just a few times. The chain is built from TRBV15 and TRBJ2-7; TRBD1 matches at 8 bases. The length of the CDR3 is 15 residues. The germline V gene has CDR1 LNHNV and CDR2 YYDKDF (reference sequence). J was trimmed by 5 bases and V by 3 bases; bases with no gene match: 9. The CDR3 DNA is TGTGCCACCAGCAGGAACCGGGACAGGTCCCACGAGCAGTACTTC. This encodes CATSRNRDRSHEQYF.

V is TRBV11-2 and J is TRBJ1-1, with unresolved D. Trimming cost V 2 bases and J 1 base, with 5 bases left between them. This CDR3 spans 13 amino acids. Per the germline V gene, CDR1 is SGHAT and CDR2 is FQNNGV. The CDR3 coding sequence is TGTGCCAGCAGCTTAAACTGGAACACTGAAGCTTTCTTT. Encoded protein: CASSLNWNTEAFF.

J is TRBJ2-3 and V is TRBV9, with TRBD1 matching over 8 bases. The V gene's germline CDR1 is SGDLS and CDR2 YYNGEE. J was trimmed by 0 bases and V by 5 bases; bases with no gene match: 5. The CDR3 is 15 residues long. This CDR3 reads CASSFGQGSTDTQYF. In DNA form, the CDR3 reads TGTGCCAGCAGTTTTGGACAGGGCAGCACAGATACGCAGTATTTT.

The chain couples TRBV18 to TRBJ1-1; D not resolved. V dropped 6 bases and J dropped 2 bases, with 13 bases sitting between them. CDR1 KGHSH and CDR2 LQKENI come from the germline V gene. This CDR3 region has 14 residues. The CDR3 nucleotides are TGTGCCAGCTCCTCAATGGCAGTCAACACTGAAGCTTTCTTT. As protein: CASSSMAVNTEAFF.

This rearrangement joins TRBV28 to TRBJ2-7; D is unresolved. The V end was cut by 5 bases, the J end by 1 base, with 6 bases between. The V gene's germline CDR1 is MDHEN and CDR2 SYDVKM. This CDR3 is built from 12 residues. The CDR3 reads CASSLGSYEQYF. The CDR3 nucleotides read TGTGCCAGCAGTCTAGGTTCCTACGAGCAGTACTTC.

This clone was observed a few times. The chain has TRBV19 and TRBJ2-7; 12 bases are a match to TRBD1. CDR1 LNHDA and CDR2 SQIVND come from the germline V gene (reference sequence). CDR3 length equals 14 residues. The V gene end was trimmed by 5 bases and the J gene end by 6 bases; junction bases not matched to a gene: 5. The CDR3 bases are TGTGCCAGTAGTGACCGGGACAGGGGGCCCGAGCAGTACTTC. Translating gives CASSDRDRGPEQYF. Filled out from reference TRBV19 and TRBJ2-7, the complete variable domain reads DGGITQSPKYLFRKEGQNVTLSCEQNLNHDAMYWYRQDPGQGLRLIYYSQIVNDFQKGDIAEGYSVSREKKESFPLTVTSAQKNPTAFYLCASSDRDRGPEQYFGPGTRLTVT.

This clone was detected once. The chain is built from TRBV5-1 and TRBJ1-6; 8 positions match TRBD1. Germline V CDR1 and CDR2: SGHRS, YFSETQ. Trimming took 6 bases from V and 5 from J; bases not matched to a gene: 7. The CDR3 contains 15 residues. For the CDR3, the DNA is TGCGCCAGCAAAACCGGGACAGGAAATAATTCACCCCTCCACTTT. Amino acid sequence: CASKTGTGNNSPLHF.

The chain recombines TRBV5-6 with TRBJ1-1; D perhaps matches TRBD1 (5 bases). From germline, CDR1 is SGHDT and CDR2 YYEEEE. The V end lost 4 bases, the J end lost 0 bases, and 13 bases lay between the germline ends. The CDR3 runs to 15 residues. The DNA of the CDR3 is TGTGCCAGCAGCGGAACGGGACTCCTGAACACTGAAGCTTTCTTT. Amino acid sequence: CASSGTGLLNTEAFF.

This clone was detected a few times. The chain employs TRBV28 and TRBJ2-2, with 8 positions matching TRBD2. The CDR3 sequence is 16 residues long. Germline V lookup: CDR1 MDHEN, CDR2 SYDVKM. The V segment lost 3 bases and the J segment 6 bases; nucleotides outside the gene matches: 9. The CDR3 sequence is CASSFVSAGVAGELFF. CDR3 sequence (DNA): TGTGCCAGCAGTTTTGTTTCAGCGGGAGTGGCCGGGGAGCTGTTTTTT.

The chain recombines TRBV30 with TRBJ1-5; 8 positions agree with TRBD1. CDR3 length: 14 amino acids. Trimming removed 1 base from V and 4 bases from J; junction bases left unmatched: 3. Germline V lookup: CDR1 GTSNPN, CDR2 SVGIG (reference sequence). The CDR3: CAWSGGQENQPQHF. CDR3 sequence (DNA): TGTGCCTGGAGTGGGGGACAGGAAAATCAGCCCCAGCATTTT.

This clone was found once. The chain carries TRBV27 and TRBJ1-5; no firm D call. V lost 5 bases and J lost 2, with 10 bases in between. Looked up from germline, CDR1 is MNHEY and CDR2 is SMNVEV (reference sequence). The CDR3 sequence is 14 residues long. For the CDR3, the DNA is TGTGCCAGCAGTGGCAGTCTCGGCAATCAGCCCCAGCATTTT. Amino acids: CASSGSLGNQPQHF.

The genes are TRBV4-1 and TRBJ2-3; TRBD2 matches at 8 bases. From germline, CDR1 is MGHRA and CDR2 YSYEKL. The CDR3 runs 14 residues. The junction had 4 bases not matched to a gene; V was cut back by 4 bases and J by 4 bases. The CDR3 DNA is TGCGCCAGCAGCCCTCGGGGGGGCGCAGATACGCAGTATTTT. This gives the protein CASSPRGGADTQYF.

The chain uses TRBV7-8 and TRBJ1-5, with TRBD1 as a possible D gene (6 bases). The CDR3 runs to 15 residues. Per the germline V gene, CDR1 is SGHVS and CDR2 is FQNEAQ. V was cut by 5 bases and J by 6 bases, with 17 bases left in between. The CDR3: CASSPFGGGSQPQHF. CDR3 DNA: TGTGCCAGCAGCCCATTTGGGGGCGGGAGTCAGCCCCAGCATTTT.

The rearrangement joins TRBV6-5 to TRBJ1-1; D is unclear. CDR1 and CDR2 (germline): MNHEY, SVGAGI. Between the trimmed V and J ends, which lost 4 bases and 5 bases, there was a span of 11 bases. The CDR3 contains 13 residues. The CDR3 reads CASSSVSGTEAFF. The CDR3 DNA reads as TGTGCCAGCAGTTCAGTCAGCGGGACTGAAGCTTTCTTT.

The chain uses TRBV15 and TRBJ1-2, with TRBD1 as a possible D gene (6 bases). This CDR3 spans 15 amino acids. The germline V gene encodes CDR1 LNHNV and CDR2 YYDKDF (reference sequence). Trimming pared 5 bases from V and 2 bases from J, leaving 15 bases between. The CDR3 bases are TGTGCCACCAGCGCCCGTGGCGGACAGAACTATGGCTACACCTTC. This encodes CATSARGGQNYGYTF.

DNA for the CDR3: TGTGCCAGCAGTTCCTCCGAGTACCAAGAGACCCAGTACTTC. This translates into CASSSSEYQETQYF. This chain joins TRBV28 and TRBJ2-5; D is unresolved. The CDR3 runs to 14 residues. Germline V gives CDR1 MDHEN, CDR2 SYDVKM. Trimming took off 4 bases at V and 0 bases at J, with 9 bases between the two ends.

The count of this clone is one. The rearrangement joins TRBV9 to TRBJ1-4, with D tentatively TRBD1 (5 bases). There are 17 residues in the CDR3. Trimming removed 0 bases from V and 4 bases from J, with 16 bases in between. In germline, CDR1 is SGDLS, CDR2 YYNGEE. The CDR3 protein is CASSVGRAGGLNEKLFF. The CDR3 DNA is TGTGCCAGCAGCGTAGGACGCGCCGGGGGACTTAATGAAAAACTGTTTTTT.

The V gene is TRBV7-9, the J gene TRBJ2-7; a possible D gene is TRBD2 (5 bases). The V and J ends lost 3 bases and 3 bases respectively, with 21 bases between them. This CDR3 region has 17 residues. CDR1 SEHNR and CDR2 FQNEAQ come from the germline V gene (reference sequence). CDR3 sequence (DNA): TGTGCCAGCAGCTTTGCCAAAACTGGGCTAGCTGTCTACGAGCAGTACTTC. Residues: CASSFAKTGLAVYEQYF.